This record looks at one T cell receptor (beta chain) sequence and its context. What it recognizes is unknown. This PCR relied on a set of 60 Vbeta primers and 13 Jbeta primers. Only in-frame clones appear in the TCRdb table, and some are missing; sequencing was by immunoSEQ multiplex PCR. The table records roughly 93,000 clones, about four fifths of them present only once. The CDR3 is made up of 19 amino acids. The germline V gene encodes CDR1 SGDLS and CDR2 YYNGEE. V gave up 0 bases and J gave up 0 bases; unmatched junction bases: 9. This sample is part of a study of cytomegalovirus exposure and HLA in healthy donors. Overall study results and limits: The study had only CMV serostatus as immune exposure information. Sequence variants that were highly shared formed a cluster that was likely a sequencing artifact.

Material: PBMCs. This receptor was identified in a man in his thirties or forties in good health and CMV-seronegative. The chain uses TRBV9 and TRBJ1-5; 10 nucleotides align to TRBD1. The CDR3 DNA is TGTGCCAGCAGCGTAGCTGTAGGGACAGGGGCTTCTAGCAATCAGCCCCAGCATTTT. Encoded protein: CASSVAVGTGASSNQPQHF.